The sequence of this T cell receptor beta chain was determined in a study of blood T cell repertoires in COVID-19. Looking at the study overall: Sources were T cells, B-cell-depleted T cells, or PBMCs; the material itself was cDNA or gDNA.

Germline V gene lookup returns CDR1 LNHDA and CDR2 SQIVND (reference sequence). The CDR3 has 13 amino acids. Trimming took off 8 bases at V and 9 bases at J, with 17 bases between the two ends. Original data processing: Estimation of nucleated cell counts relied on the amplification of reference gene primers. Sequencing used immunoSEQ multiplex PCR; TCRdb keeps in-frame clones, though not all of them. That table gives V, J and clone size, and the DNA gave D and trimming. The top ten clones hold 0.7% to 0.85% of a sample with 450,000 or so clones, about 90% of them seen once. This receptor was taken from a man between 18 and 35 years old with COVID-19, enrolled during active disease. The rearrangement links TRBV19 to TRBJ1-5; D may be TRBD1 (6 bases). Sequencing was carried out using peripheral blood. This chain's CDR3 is CASGSGASGPQHF. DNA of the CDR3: TGTGCCAGTGGGTCAGGGGCCTCCGGGCCCCAGCATTTT.